The clone carrying this T cell receptor (beta chain) appeared many times. The antigen is not known. The data derive from a study of human T cells and chemical hapten exposure. Study observations and caveats: It should be noted that donors had alopecia, so their immune response may differ from healthy people's.

The time point here: pre-sensitization, week 0. Treatment denoted: therapeutic diphenylcyclopropenone sensitization with weekly scalp DPC. TCRdb ran MiXCR on the RACE reads and lists one entry per CDR3 protein. The data contain some 110,000 distinct CDR3 sequences, 9.5% to 15% of them singletons. The source of this sequence is a woman aged 45-60 years with alopecia areata. Some clones in this sample may be carry-over from other donors' samples. The sample here was whole blood, taken in connection with sensitization to the hapten diphenylcyclopropenone (DPC).

The CDR3 protein is CASRPLTGLAGEGPPDTQYF. Written as DNA, the CDR3 is TGTGCCAGCAGACCGTTGACGGGACTAGCGGGAGAGGGACCCCCAGATACGCAGTATTTT. The chain uses TRBV7-9 and TRBJ2-3; 14 bases fit TRBD2. The trim removed 6 bases at V and 4 bases at J, leaving 18 bases unmatched. Germline CDR1 reads SEHNR; CDR2 reads FQNEAQ (reference sequence). The CDR3 runs to 20 residues.